The TCR beta chain described here comes from a study of blood T cell repertoires in COVID-19. Study-wide background: There were acute and convalescent COVID-19 samples, and they came from the United States, Italy and Spain. T cells, B-cell-depleted T cells, or PBMCs provided the cDNA or gDNA that served as material.

Germline values: CDR1 SEHNR, CDR2 FQNEAQ (reference sequence). This CDR3 is built from 16 residues. V shed 5 bases, J shed 4 bases, and the junction held 8 bases outside the gene matches. TCRdb keeps only in-frame clones here, not all; method: immunoSEQ multiplex PCR. Here the sample spans hundreds of thousands of clones, around 87% being singletons. The V and J genes are TRBV7-9 and TRBJ1-1; the match to TRBD1 covers 12 bases. The sample was peripheral blood. The clonotype comes from a human donor in a cohort sampled during active COVID-19. CDR3 sequence: CASSRGTGGDSTEAFF. CDR3 DNA sequence: TGTGCCAGCAGCCGCGGGACAGGGGGCGATAGCACTGAAGCTTTCTTT.